This T cell receptor beta chain stems from a study of CD8 T cells in ankylosing spondylitis. Scientists made TCR beta libraries using quantitative 5'-RACE with molecular barcodes. TCRdb reprocessed the 5' RACE reads via MiXCR and lists one record per CDR3 protein. Of roughly 490,000 distinct CDR3 sequences in the sample, less than 6% were seen once. This clonotype came up many times. Its target is not known. Broader study findings: Typical of ankylosing spondylitis blood, it appeared, was a TCR beta motif of several highly homologous variants. The authors reported significant enrichment of disease-linked clones in matched ankylosing spondylitis synovial fluid. Previously reported in reactive arthritis synovial fluid and blood were some of the motif variants. In peripheral blood, disease-linked CD8+ clones occurred at relatively low frequencies.

The sequence derives from a male donor with ankylosing spondylitis. The sample consisted of blood, either unsorted or a sorted T cell fraction (not recorded which).

The CDR3 here is CASSLTDRGAWNTEAFF. In DNA, the CDR3 is TGTGCCAGCAGCTTAACGGATCGGGGGGCCTGGAACACTGAAGCTTTCTTT. The chain links TRBV7-3 to TRBJ1-1, with D possibly being TRBD1 (6 bases). With 0 bases removed from V and 1 base from J, the gap between germline ends came to 15 bases. This CDR3 has 17 amino acids. Per germline, CDR1 SGHTA and CDR2 FQGTGA.